This is a list of T cell receptor beta chains from one sample in a study of cytomegalovirus exposure and HLA in healthy donors. Only in-frame clones appear in the TCRdb table, and some are missing; sequencing was by immunoSEQ multiplex PCR. The sample has some 170,000 clones; approximately 80% are singletons. Sequencing was performed on PBMCs. These receptors all stem from a young woman in good health and CMV-seropositive. Each CDR3 is given with its conserved first and last residue. The D gene is left open where the match is weak. Clone size appears in some rows only: once, few, many, or a class for an expanded clone.

J: TRBJ2-7; V: TRBV2; size: -; D: -; DNA: TGTGCCAGCAGCGACCTCTCTAGCTCCTACGAGCAGTACTTC; CDR3: CASSDLSSSYEQYF
J: TRBJ2-3; V: TRBV4-3; size: few; D: TRBD2; DNA: TGCGCCAGCAGCCAAGATGGACTAGCGGGGAGTACAGATACGCAGTATTTT; CDR3: CASSQDGLAGSTDTQYF
J: TRBJ2-1; V: TRBV19; size: -; D: TRBD2; DNA: TGTGCCAGTAGAGAGGGGACTAGGCCTTACAATGAGCAGTTCTTC; CDR3: CASREGTRPYNEQFF
J: TRBJ2-5; V: TRBV5-6; size: -; D: TRBD1; DNA: TGTGCCAGCAGCGGGACAGGGGGACAAGAGACCCAGTACTTC; CDR3: CASSGTGGQETQYF
J: TRBJ2-7; V: TRBV18; size: -; D: -; DNA: TGTGCCAGCTCACCCGGACCGCAGGGGGGTTACTACGAGCAGTACTTC; CDR3: CASSPGPQGGYYEQYF
J: TRBJ2-7; V: TRBV6-5; size: few; D: -; DNA: TGTGCCAGCAGTTACTCGATAACAGGCTTAAACGAGCAGTACTTC; CDR3: CASSYSITGLNEQYF
J: TRBJ1-1; V: TRBV19; size: -; D: -; DNA: TGTGCCAGTAGTATAGGAGGGAACACTGAAGCTTTCTTT; CDR3: CASSIGGNTEAFF
J: TRBJ2-7; V: TRBV14; size: -; D: TRBD1; DNA: TGTGCCAGCAGCCGCAATTGGGGACAGACCTCCTACGAGCAGTACTTC; CDR3: CASSRNWGQTSYEQYF
J: TRBJ2-7; V: TRBV2; size: -; D: -; DNA: TGTGCCAGCAGTGAAATTCGGGCCTACGAGCAGTACTTC; CDR3: CASSEIRAYEQYF
J: TRBJ2-2; V: TRBV11-3; size: -; D: -; DNA: TGTGCCAGCAGCTTTTCAGGGGTAGCCGGGGAGCTGTTTTTT; CDR3: CASSFSGVAGELFF
J: TRBJ1-1; V: TRBV27; size: -; D: TRBD1; DNA: TGTGCCAGCAGACTCGGGACAGGAAAAACGAACACTGAAGCTTTCTTT; CDR3: CASRLGTGKTNTEAFF
J: TRBJ2-7; V: TRBV14; size: -; D: -; DNA: TGTGCCAGCAGCCCTGGGGCAGGCGAGCAGTACTTC; CDR3: CASSPGAGEQYF
J: TRBJ2-6; V: TRBV4-3; size: -; D: -; DNA: TGCGCCAGCAGCCAAGATCTATTCATCTCTGGGGCCAACGTCCTGACTTTC; CDR3: CASSQDLFISGANVLTF
J: TRBJ2-7; V: TRBV5-4; size: -; D: TRBD2; DNA: TGTGCCAGCAGCAAGACTAGCGGTTACGAGCAGTACTTC; CDR3: CASSKTSGYEQYF
J: TRBJ1-2; V: TRBV10-3; size: -; D: -; DNA: TGTGCCATCAGTGAGTCGACGGGGAGTCCCCAAGGCTACACCTTC; CDR3: CAISESTGSPQGYTF
J: TRBJ1-5; V: TRBV5-6; size: -; D: -; DNA: TGTGCCAGCAGCGGATATCTTACAGGGCGCGATCAGCCCCAGCATTTT; CDR3: CASSGYLTGRDQPQHF
J: TRBJ1-2; V: TRBV19; size: -; D: TRBD1; DNA: TGTGCCAGTCTCGGGACAGGGACTAACTATGGCTACACCTTC; CDR3: CASLGTGTNYGYTF
J: TRBJ2-7; V: TRBV11-2; size: -; D: TRBD1; DNA: TGTGCCAGCAGCGGGACAGGAATCTACGAGCAGTACTTC; CDR3: CASSGTGIYEQYF
J: TRBJ2-5; V: TRBV29-1; size: -; D: TRBD2; DNA: TGCAGCGTAAGGACTAGCGGTGTAGACCCCCAAGAGACCCAGTACTTC; CDR3: CSVRTSGVDPQETQYF
J: TRBJ1-1; V: TRBV4-3; size: -; D: TRBD1; DNA: TGCGCCAGCAGCCAGGCGGCGGCAGGGGGCACTGAAGCTTTCTTT; CDR3: CASSQAAAGGTEAFF
J: TRBJ2-1; V: TRBV27; size: once; D: TRBD1; DNA: TGTGCCAGCAGTTCCCGCCACCATACAGGGGGGCTTTACAATGAGCAGTTCTTC; CDR3: CASSSRHHTGGLYNEQFF
J: TRBJ2-4; V: TRBV5-1; size: -; D: -; DNA: TGCGCCAGCAGGGACGGTAGGGGAGCCAAAAACATTCAGTACTTC; CDR3: CASRDGRGAKNIQYF
J: TRBJ2-2; V: TRBV11-3; size: -; D: TRBD1; DNA: TGTGCCAGCAGCCCTCCCAGGGGGACAGCTGGGGCCGGGGAGCTGTTTTTT; CDR3: CASSPPRGTAGAGELFF
J: TRBJ2-1; V: TRBV11-2; size: -; D: TRBD2; DNA: TGTGCCAGCAGCCCTCGACTAGCGGGGGGGGGTGAGCAGTTCTTC; CDR3: CASSPRLAGGGEQFF
J: TRBJ2-5; V: TRBV27; size: -; D: -; DNA: TGTGCCAGCAGTCGGGACTTCCAAGAGACCCAGTACTTC; CDR3: CASSRDFQETQYF
J: TRBJ1-2; V: TRBV7-9; size: -; D: -; DNA: TGTGCCAGCAGCCCGGACTTTTTCCAAGCTAACTATGGCTACACCTTC; CDR3: CASSPDFFQANYGYTF
J: TRBJ1-2; V: TRBV11-2; size: -; D: -; DNA: TGTGCCAGCAGCTTAGCGGGGGACGACTATGGCTACACCTTC; CDR3: CASSLAGDDYGYTF
J: TRBJ2-2; V: TRBV6-5; size: -; D: TRBD1; DNA: TGTGCCAGCAGCTGGGACAGGGACACCGGGGAGCTGTTTTTT; CDR3: CASSWDRDTGELFF
J: TRBJ2-5; V: TRBV4-2; size: -; D: TRBD1; DNA: TGTGCCAGCAGCCGGTCCCGGGACAGGCAAGAGACCCAGTACTTC; CDR3: CASSRSRDRQETQYF
J: TRBJ2-5; V: TRBV27; size: -; D: TRBD2; DNA: TGTGCCAGCAGTTTCGGACTAGCGGGGACCCAGTACTTC; CDR3: CASSFGLAGTQYF
J: TRBJ1-2; V: TRBV4-3; size: -; D: TRBD1; DNA: TGCGCCAGCAGCCAAGATGGGACAGGGGCCCATCTGTATGGCTACACCTTC; CDR3: CASSQDGTGAHLYGYTF